Listed below are T cell receptor beta chains from one sample, sequenced in a study of shared clonotypes between healthy human individuals. Profiled with immunoSEQ multiplex PCR; TCRdb holds only in-frame clones, not every one. Of about 2.4 million clones listed, 93% were seen once; the top ten hold approximately 0.37%. Material: naive CD4+ T cells from PBMCs. The receptors here all came from a man between 18 and 35 years old in good health. Some clones in this sample may be carry-over from other donors' samples. Each CDR3 is given with its conserved first and last residue. The order of the fields is CDR3 DNA, CDR3 protein, D gene, J gene, clone size, V gene. The D gene is left open where the match is weak. Size values are once, few and many counts, or a class for expanded clones, and some rows have none.

TGTGCCAGCAGCCAACGGGGCGGACCTGAGGGAAACAATGAGCAGTTCTTC | CASSQRGGPEGNNEQFF | . | TRBJ2-1 | . | TRBV4-2
TGTGCCAGCAGCTTTGGAGGAGGGGGGACAGGAGGCAATGAGCAGTTCTTC | CASSFGGGGTGGNEQFF | TRBD1 | TRBJ2-1 | . | TRBV5-4
TGCGCCAGCAGCCAGGGAGGGGGGCCTAGGGGCTATGGCTACACCTTC | CASSQGGGPRGYGYTF | . | TRBJ1-2 | . | TRBV4-1
TGTGCCAGCAGCGTCGGGGGACTGCCGGCAGAGACCCAGTACTTC | CASSVGGLPAETQYF | . | TRBJ2-5 | once | TRBV9
TGTGCCAGCAGCTTAGTCCTCAATGAGCAGTTCTTC | CASSLVLNEQFF | . | TRBJ2-1 | . | TRBV11-2
TGTGCCAGCAGCGTGACAGATACGCAGTACTTC | CASSVTDTQYF | . | TRBJ2-7 | . | TRBV7-2
TGTGCCAGCAGTTCTCACTCCCGGGGAAGAACCTACGAGCAGTACTTC | CASSSHSRGRTYEQYF | . | TRBJ2-7 | . | TRBV27
TGTGCCAGCAGTGGCGGCGCCCAAGAGACCCAGTACTTC | CASSGGAQETQYF | . | TRBJ2-5 | . | TRBV28
TGTGCCAGTAGCCCCACAGGGGGCCACCTCTATGGCTACACCTTC | CASSPTGGHLYGYTF | TRBD1 | TRBJ1-2 | . | TRBV27
TGTGCCAGCAGTTTGCAGGGGGCGAGGTACGAGCAGTACTTC | CASSLQGARYEQYF | TRBD1 | TRBJ2-7 | . | TRBV28
TGTGCCAGCAGTTACCGGGACACTTTTACCTACGAGCAGTACTTC | CASSYRDTFTYEQYF | . | TRBJ2-7 | once | TRBV9
TGTGCCAGCAGTGAACTTAGGGGTATCTACAATGAGCAGTTCTTC | CASSELRGIYNEQFF | . | TRBJ2-1 | . | TRBV25-1
TGTGCCTGCAGCCCGCGACAGGGGCCGGCCTATGGCTACACCTTC | CACSPRQGPAYGYTF | TRBD1 | TRBJ1-2 | . | TRBV11-2
TGTGCCAGCTCACGCCAGGGGGTAGGGGGCACTGAAGCTTTCTTT | CASSRQGVGGTEAFF | TRBD1 | TRBJ1-1 | . | TRBV18
TGTGCCATCCGCCAGGTGCGCCGAAACCAAGAGACCCAGTACTTC | CAIRQVRRNQETQYF | . | TRBJ2-5 | . | TRBV10-3
TGTGCCAGCAGTCCGACAGGGGCAACTAATGAAAAACTGTTTTTT | CASSPTGATNEKLFF | TRBD1 | TRBJ1-4 | . | TRBV7-9
TGTGCCAGCAGCTTAGGGTCGGGGAGGTCGAGGGAGACCCAGTACTTC | CASSLGSGRSRETQYF | . | TRBJ2-5 | . | TRBV7-9
TGCGCCAGCAGCTTGCCGGACTTTAGCTCTGGAAACACCATATATTTT | CASSLPDFSSGNTIYF | . | TRBJ1-3 | . | TRBV5-1
TGTGCCAGTAGTCAGGCCTTGAGGGGCACTGAAGCTTTCTTT | CASSQALRGTEAFF | . | TRBJ1-1 | . | TRBV19
TGTGCCAGCAGGGATCCCTCACGCGCGGGAGCAGCAGATACGCAGTATTTT | CASRDPSRAGAADTQYF | TRBD2 | TRBJ2-3 | . | TRBV7-2
TGTGCCAGCAGGCCCACAGGGCAATGGAATGAGCAGTTCTTC | CASRPTGQWNEQFF | . | TRBJ2-1 | . | TRBV28
TGCAGCGTGACAGGGACCACCGGGGAGCTGTTTTTT | CSVTGTTGELFF | TRBD1 | TRBJ2-2 | . | TRBV29-1
TGTGCCAGTAGTATAGTGGGTTTTCGGGAGACCCAGTACTTC | CASSIVGFRETQYF | . | TRBJ2-5 | . | TRBV19